Listed below are T cell receptor beta chains from one sample, sequenced in a study of CD8 T cells in ankylosing spondylitis. One entry per CDR3 protein, called by TCRdb with MiXCR from the 5' RACE reads. The sample consists of about 200,000 distinct CDR3 sequences, approximately 24% of them appearing once. Sequencing was performed on blood, either unsorted or a sorted T cell fraction (not recorded which). The source is a male donor with ankylosing spondylitis or in good health (not recorded which). CDR3s leave out the opening cysteine and the closing phenylalanine or tryptophan.

J: TRBJ2-3; V: TRBV29-1; CDR3: SVEGTSGSPNTQY
J: TRBJ2-1; V: TRBV20-1; CDR3: SAPGLAGLDEQF
J: TRBJ2-7; V: TRBV20-1; CDR3: SATSDYEQY
J: TRBJ2-1; V: TRBV20-1; CDR3: SAQTNRDRANHEQF
J: TRBJ2-2; V: TRBV4-1; CDR3: ASSQSRYGSRTGELF
J: TRBJ1-3; V: TRBV29-1; CDR3: SAKKEVGNTIY
J: TRBJ1-2; V: TRBV20-1; CDR3: SGGTAATPNYGYT
J: TRBJ1-1; V: TRBV12-3/TRBV12-4; CDR3: ASRLGVGDTEAF
J: TRBJ2-1; V: TRBV7-2; CDR3: ASSLSAGVTYNEQF
J: TRBJ2-7; V: TRBV5-6; CDR3: ASSRPVGRRSEQY
J: TRBJ2-2; V: TRBV20-1; CDR3: SVGRATGELF
J: TRBJ2-6; V: TRBV3-1; CDR3: ATCQVVTGENSGANVLT
J: TRBJ2-2; V: TRBV4-2; CDR3: ASSQDLPTSGRFTGELF
J: TRBJ2-5; V: TRBV29-1; CDR3: SVGSSVTQY
J: TRBJ2-1; V: TRBV29-1; CDR3: SATRDMGGQF
J: TRBJ2-3; V: TRBV29-1; CDR3: SVRQGRSGPDTQY
J: TRBJ2-7; V: TRBV5-6; CDR3: ASSLAVGLAGGGYEQY
J: TRBJ2-1; V: TRBV20-1; CDR3: SARETHRSSGRRGYNEQF
J: TRBJ2-5; V: TRBV20-1; CDR3: SAEGLTGQETQY
J: TRBJ2-7; V: TRBV10-2; CDR3: ASSDLRLGGHLEQY
J: TRBJ2-7; V: TRBV20-1; CDR3: SAPRDRDYEQY
J: TRBJ2-1; V: TRBV20-1; CDR3: SAVAHREYNEQF
J: TRBJ2-3; V: TRBV10-2; CDR3: ASSADYTQY
J: TRBJ2-1; V: TRBV29-1; CDR3: SADRGRPNEQF
J: TRBJ2-1; V: TRBV11-2; CDR3: ASSSGTGEQF
J: TRBJ2-5; V: TRBV29-1; CDR3: SVSQPGGTQY
J: TRBJ2-7; V: TRBV2; CDR3: ASSVLWGTGSEQY